Below are 19 T cell receptor beta chains sequenced from a single sample in a study of CD8+CD57+ T cells in acquired aplastic anemia. Genomic DNA constituted the template upon which TCR beta VDJ and CDR3 profiling was performed. TCRdb re-called the reads with MiXCR, one entry per CDR3 protein. The sample lists some 130,000 distinct CDR3 sequences, about 46% occurring once. Sequences were obtained from sorted CD4+, CD8+, or CD8+CD57+ T cells (not recorded which) from PBMCs. All receptors derive from a human donor in good health, serving as a control.

At least ten counts were recorded for this clonotype. The chain carries TRBV4-2 and TRBJ1-2; D unresolved. CDR1 and CDR2 from the germline V gene are LGHNA and YNFKEQ. The CDR3 sequence is 14 residues long. The V end lost 1 base, the J end lost 2 bases, and 8 bases lay between the germline ends. The CDR3 bases are TGTGCCAGCAGCCAAGTGGCGCTAAACTATGGCTACACCTTC. This encodes CASSQVALNYGYTF.

This clonotype was picked up many times. The chain is built from TRBV7-2 and TRBJ2-1, with D maybe TRBD1 (5 bases). The germline gives CDR1 SGHTA, CDR2 FQGNSA. CDR3 length: 13 residues. With 2 bases removed from V and 3 bases from J, the gap between germline ends came to 5 bases. DNA for the CDR3: TGTGCCAGCAGCTTACAGGGCTACAATGAGCAGTTCTTC. Its protein product is CASSLQGYNEQFF.

This sequence joins TRBV7-3 and TRBJ1-1; D possibly corresponds to TRBD1 (5 bases). Trimming shortened V by 5 bases and J by 3 bases, and 13 bases separated the two germline ends. Germline V lookup: CDR1 SGHTA, CDR2 FQGTGA. This CDR3 spans 14 amino acids. CDR3 loop: CASSQMGGDTEAFF. The CDR3 coding sequence is TGTGCCAGCAGCCAAATGGGGGGGGACACTGAAGCTTTCTTT.

This chain uses TRBV20-1 with TRBJ2-5; perhaps TRBD1 as D (5 bases). Trimming removed 6 bases from V and 4 bases from J, with 12 bases in between. The CDR3 covers 12 residues. CDR1 and CDR2 (germline): DFQATT, SNEGSKA (reference sequence). DNA of the CDR3: TGCAGTGCCATGACAGTAGGAGAGACCCAGTACTTC. It yields the protein CSAMTVGETQYF.

This chain uses TRBV3-1 with TRBJ2-7, with a weak D call TRBD1 (6 bases). Trimming shortened V by 2 bases and J by 3 bases, and 11 bases separated the two germline ends. CDR3 length: 14 amino acids. Germline CDR1 and CDR2: LGHDT and YNNKEL (reference sequence). As DNA, the CDR3 is TGTGCCAGCAGCCAAATGTGGACAGTCTACGAGCAGTACTTC. Protein sequence: CASSQMWTVYEQYF.

CDR3 protein: CASSFSGGASPSYEQYF. Here the CDR3 DNA reads TGTGCCAGCAGCTTTAGCGGGGGGGCCTCTCCGAGCTACGAGCAGTACTTC. V is TRBV11-2 and J is TRBJ2-7; TRBD2 aligns across 11 bases. CDR1 and CDR2 (germline): SGHAT, FQNNGV. V lost 3 bases and J lost 3; bases outside the gene matches: 10. The CDR3 consists of 17 residues.

The table lists this clonotype with a few counts. The rearrangement joins TRBV12-3 or TRBV12-4 to TRBJ2-3; 14 nucleotides line up with TRBD2. Trimming cost V 3 bases and J 2 bases; bases outside gene matches: 10. There are 19 residues in the CDR3. For the CDR3, the DNA is TGTGCCAGCAGTTTGGGTGGACTAGCGGGGGGCGGTAACACAGATACGCAGTATTTT. Translation gives CASSLGGLAGGGNTDTQYF.

The chain employs TRBV15 and TRBJ2-7; 9 nucleotides align to TRBD1. The V segment lost 3 bases and the J segment 7 bases; nucleotides outside the gene matches: 4. From germline, CDR1 is LNHNV and CDR2 YYDKDF (reference sequence). This CDR3 region has 13 residues. The CDR3 here is CATSRGQGEEQYF. Written as DNA, the CDR3 is TGTGCCACCAGCAGGGGACAGGGCGAGGAGCAGTACTTC.

The genes are TRBV19 and TRBJ1-6; D gene ambiguous. The CDR3 length is 13 residues. The ends were cut back, 3 bases at V and 10 bases at J, with 10 bases in the middle. Germline CDR1 and CDR2: LNHDA and SQIVND (reference sequence). The CDR3 bases are TGTGCCAGTAGTATTGGCCCCGGGTCACCCCTCCACTTT. Its protein product is CASSIGPGSPLHF.

This clonotype was picked up many times. J is TRBJ2-7 and V is TRBV6-2 or TRBV6-3; 11 nucleotides match TRBD2. The germline V gene has CDR1 MNHEY and CDR2 SVGEGT. V dropped 10 bases and J dropped 6; count of bases not matched to a gene: 5. The CDR3 is 12 residues long. This CDR3 reads CATRLAGPEQYF. CDR3 DNA: TGTGCCACCAGACTAGCGGGGCCCGAGCAGTACTTC.

On this clonotype: Given a much more abundant clone one base away, this may be a read error. The genes are TRBV25-1 and TRBJ1-1; D gene ambiguous. CDR1 MGHDK and CDR2 SYGVNS come from the germline V gene. The CDR3 is 11 residues long. Here the CDR3 reads CASSSYTEAIF. For the CDR3, the DNA is TGTGCCAGCAGTTCGTACACTGAAGCTATCTTT.

The chain combines TRBV15 with TRBJ2-5, with a possible D match to TRBD2 (5 bases). Germline-derived CDR1 and CDR2 are LNHNV and YYDKDF (reference sequence). V was shortened by 4 bases and J by 1 base, with 10 bases between the two germline ends. CDR3 size: 14 residues. CDR3 residues: CATSNGAAQETQYF. The CDR3, as DNA: TGTGCCACCAGCAATGGAGCGGCCCAAGAGACCCAGTACTTC.

This clonotype has only a few counts. One end of the junction does not line up with germline, which may come from a read error. This chain links TRBV2 with TRBJ2-3; D uncertain. The CDR3 has 14 amino acids. CDR1 is SNHLY and CDR2 is FYNNEI in the germline V gene. The CDR3 loop is CASSEGLSTDTQYF. CDR3 bases: TGTGCCAGCAGCGAAGGCCTCAGCACAGATACGCAGTATTTT. The variable domain in full, with the rest retrieved from reference TRBV2 and TRBJ2-3, is EPEVTQTPSHQVTQMGQEVILRCVPISNHLYFYWYRQILGQKVEFLVSFYNNEISEKSEIFDDQFSVERPDGSNFTLKIRSTKLEDSAMYFCASSEGLSTDTQYFGPGTRLTVL.

This clonotype showed up many times. J is TRBJ1-3 and V is TRBV3-1, with D tentatively TRBD1 (6 bases). The germline V gene has CDR1 LGHDT and CDR2 YNNKEL (reference sequence). The germline V and J ends were trimmed by 1 base and 2 bases, with 6 bases remaining between them. The CDR3 consists of 14 residues. DNA for the CDR3: TGTGCCAGCAGCCAAGCAGGGGCTGGAAACACCATATATTTT. This sequence encodes CASSQAGAGNTIYF.

This clonotype came up many times. V is TRBV29-1 and J is TRBJ1-1, with a tentative D call TRBD1 (5 bases). The V end was cut by 5 bases, the J end by 1 base, with 14 bases between. Germline CDR1 and CDR2: SQVTM and ANQGSEA. This CDR3 is built from 14 residues. Here the CDR3 reads CSVPRRGENTEAFF. CDR3 sequence (DNA): TGCAGCGTTCCCCGGAGGGGAGAGAACACTGAAGCTTTCTTT.

The V call is TRBV9, the J call TRBJ2-3; 9 bases fit TRBD2. The germline V gene has CDR1 SGDLS and CDR2 YYNGEE. The CDR3 has 15 residues. J gave up 11 bases and V 0 bases, and 10 bases lay outside the gene matches. CDR3 loop: CASSVVAGEYNEQYF. For the CDR3, the DNA is TGTGCCAGCAGCGTAGTAGCGGGGGAGTACAATGAGCAGTATTTT.

This clonotype was seen ten or more times. The chain has TRBV20-1 and TRBJ2-5; TRBD1 agrees at 9 bases. Germline CDR1 and CDR2: DFQATT and SNEGSKA (reference sequence). The CDR3 has 11 amino acids. V dropped 7 bases and J dropped 4; count of bases not matched to a gene: 1. The CDR3, as DNA: TGCAGTGTGGACAGGGGAGAGACCCAGTACTTC. This encodes CSVDRGETQYF.

V usage is TRBV24-1 and J usage is TRBJ2-3, with TRBD2 matching 9 bases. Germline V gene sequence: CDR1 KGHDR, CDR2 SFDVKD. V dropped 4 bases and J dropped 4; count of bases not matched to a gene: 2. The CDR3 spans 14 residues. Here the CDR3 reads CATSEGGGADTQYF. As DNA, the CDR3 is TGTGCCACCAGTGAGGGCGGGGGGGCAGATACGCAGTATTTT.

Turning to this clonotype: Since the CDR3 does not end with the conserved phenylalanine or tryptophan, this likely comes from a read error. This rearrangement joins TRBV6-1 to TRBJ1-4, with D possibly being TRBD1 (6 bases). This CDR3 has 13 amino acids. V was trimmed by 8 bases and J by 4 bases, leaving 11 bases between them. The V gene's germline CDR1 is MNHNS and CDR2 SASEGT. The CDR3 DNA sequence: TGTGCCAGCGGTGGACAGAATAATGAAAAACTGTTTCTT. It is translated as CASGGQNNEKLFL.